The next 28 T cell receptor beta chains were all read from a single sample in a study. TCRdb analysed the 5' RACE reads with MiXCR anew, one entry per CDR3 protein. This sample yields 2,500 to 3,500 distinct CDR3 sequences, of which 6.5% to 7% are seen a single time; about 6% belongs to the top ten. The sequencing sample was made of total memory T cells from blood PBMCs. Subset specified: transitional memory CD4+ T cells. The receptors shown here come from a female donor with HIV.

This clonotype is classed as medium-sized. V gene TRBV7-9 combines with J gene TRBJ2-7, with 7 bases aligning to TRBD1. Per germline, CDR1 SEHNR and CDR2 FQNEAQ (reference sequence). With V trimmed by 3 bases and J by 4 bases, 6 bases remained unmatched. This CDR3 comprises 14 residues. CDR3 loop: CASSFGAGGYEQYV. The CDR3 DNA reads TGTGCCAGCAGCTTCGGGGCAGGGGGTTACGAGCAGTACGTC.

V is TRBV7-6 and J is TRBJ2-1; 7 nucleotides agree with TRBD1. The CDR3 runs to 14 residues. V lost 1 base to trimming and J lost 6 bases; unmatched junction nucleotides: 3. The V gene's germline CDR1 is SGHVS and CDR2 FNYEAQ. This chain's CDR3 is CASSLDRGSNEQFF. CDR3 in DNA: TGTGCCAGCAGCTTAGACAGGGGAAGCAATGAGCAGTTCTTC. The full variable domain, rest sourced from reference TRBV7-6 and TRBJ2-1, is GAGVSQSPRYKVTKRGQDVALRCDPISGHVSLYWYRQALGQGPEFLTYFNYEAQQDKSGLPNDRFSAERPEGSISTLTIQRTEQRDSAMYRCASSLDRGSNEQFFGPGTRLTVL.

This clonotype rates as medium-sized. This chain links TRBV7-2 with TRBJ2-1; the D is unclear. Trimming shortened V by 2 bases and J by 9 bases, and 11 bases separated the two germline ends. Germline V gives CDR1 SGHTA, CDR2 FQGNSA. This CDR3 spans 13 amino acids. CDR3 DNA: TGTGCCAGCAGCTTAACTGGGCAGCGTGAGCAGTTCTTC. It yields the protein CASSLTGQREQFF.

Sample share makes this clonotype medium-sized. For the CDR3, the DNA is TGTGCCAGCAGCTTAACCGGGACAGGGGATCAGCCCCAGCATTTT. Translated, it gives CASSLTGTGDQPQHF. The chain links TRBV7-6 to TRBJ1-5; the match to TRBD1 covers 10 bases. CDR1 SGHVS and CDR2 FNYEAQ come from the germline V gene. This CDR3 region has 15 residues. Trimming cost V 2 bases and J 5 bases; bases outside gene matches: 3.

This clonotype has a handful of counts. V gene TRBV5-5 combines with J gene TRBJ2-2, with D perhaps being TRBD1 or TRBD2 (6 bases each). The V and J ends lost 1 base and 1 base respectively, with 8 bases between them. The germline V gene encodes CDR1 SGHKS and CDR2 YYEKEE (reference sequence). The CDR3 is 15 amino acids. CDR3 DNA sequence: TGTGCCAGCAGCTTGAAGGGGGGGAACACCGGGGAGCTGTTTTTT. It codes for CASSLKGGNTGELFF.

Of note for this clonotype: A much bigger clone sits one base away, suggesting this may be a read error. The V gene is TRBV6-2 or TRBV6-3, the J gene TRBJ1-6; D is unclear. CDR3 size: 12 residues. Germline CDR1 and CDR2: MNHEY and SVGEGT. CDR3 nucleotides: TGTGCCAGCAGTTACCCTGATAAGGGTCTCCTCTTT. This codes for CASSYPDKGLLF.

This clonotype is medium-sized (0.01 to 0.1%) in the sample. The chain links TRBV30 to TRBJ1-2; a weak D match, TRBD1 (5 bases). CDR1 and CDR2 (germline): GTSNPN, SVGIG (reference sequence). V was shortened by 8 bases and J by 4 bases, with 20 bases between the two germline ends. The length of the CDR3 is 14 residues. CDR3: CAARTLWRGYGYTF. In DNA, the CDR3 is TGTGCCGCTCGGACGCTCTGGAGGGGCTATGGCTACACCTTC. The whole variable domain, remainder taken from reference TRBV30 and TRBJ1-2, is SQTIHQWPATLVQPVGSPLSLECTVEGTSNPNLYWYRQAAGRGLQLLFYSVGIGQISSEVPQNLSASRPQDRQFILSSKKLLLSDSGFYLCAARTLWRGYGYTFGSGTRLTVV.

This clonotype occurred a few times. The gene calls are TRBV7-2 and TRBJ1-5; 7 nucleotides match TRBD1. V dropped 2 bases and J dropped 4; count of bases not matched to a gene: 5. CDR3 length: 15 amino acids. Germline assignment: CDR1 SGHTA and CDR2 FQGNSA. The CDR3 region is CASSLNRQGNQPQHF. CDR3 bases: TGTGCCAGCAGCTTAAATAGACAGGGTAATCAGCCCCAGCATTTT.

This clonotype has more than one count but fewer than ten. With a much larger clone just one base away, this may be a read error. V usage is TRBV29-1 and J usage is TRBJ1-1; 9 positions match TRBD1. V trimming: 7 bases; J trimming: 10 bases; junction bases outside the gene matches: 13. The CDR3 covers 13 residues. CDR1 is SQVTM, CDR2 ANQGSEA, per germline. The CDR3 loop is CSAIVATTGGAFF. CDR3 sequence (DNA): TGCAGCGCCATTGTGGCCACGACAGGGGGAGCTTTCTTT.

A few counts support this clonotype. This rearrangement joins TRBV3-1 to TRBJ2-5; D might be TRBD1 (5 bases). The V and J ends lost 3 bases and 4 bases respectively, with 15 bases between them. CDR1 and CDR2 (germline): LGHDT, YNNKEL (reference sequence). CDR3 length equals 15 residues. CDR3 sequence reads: CASSHPRGSAETQYF. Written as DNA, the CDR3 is TGTGCCAGCAGCCATCCTAGGGGAAGCGCAGAGACCCAGTACTTC.

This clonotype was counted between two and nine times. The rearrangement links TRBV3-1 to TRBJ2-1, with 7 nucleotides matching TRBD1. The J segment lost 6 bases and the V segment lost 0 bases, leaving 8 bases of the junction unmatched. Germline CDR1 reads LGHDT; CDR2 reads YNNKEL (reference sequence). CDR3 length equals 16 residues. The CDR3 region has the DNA TGTGCCAGCAGCCAAGATTTCAGACAGGGCTTCAATGAGCAGTTCTTC. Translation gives CASSQDFRQGFNEQFF.

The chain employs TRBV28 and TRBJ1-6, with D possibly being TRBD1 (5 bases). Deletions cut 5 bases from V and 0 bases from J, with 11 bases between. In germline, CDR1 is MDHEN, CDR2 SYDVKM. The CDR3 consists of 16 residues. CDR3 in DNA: TGTGCCAGCAGTGGGGGATTCCTCTCCTATAATTCACCCCTCCACTTT. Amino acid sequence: CASSGGFLSYNSPLHF. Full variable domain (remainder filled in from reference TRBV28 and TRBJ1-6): DVKVTQSSRYLVKRTGEKVFLECVQDMDHENMFWYRQDPGLGLRLIYFSYDVKMKEKGDIPEGYSVSREKKERFSLILESASTNQTSMYLCASSGGFLSYNSPLHFGNGTRLTVT.

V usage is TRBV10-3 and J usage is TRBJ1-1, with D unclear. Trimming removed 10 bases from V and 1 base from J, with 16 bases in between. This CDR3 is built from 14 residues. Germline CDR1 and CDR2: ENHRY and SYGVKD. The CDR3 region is CATYRAQWNTEAFF. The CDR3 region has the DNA TGTGCCACCTATCGGGCCCAGTGGAACACTGAAGCTTTCTTT.

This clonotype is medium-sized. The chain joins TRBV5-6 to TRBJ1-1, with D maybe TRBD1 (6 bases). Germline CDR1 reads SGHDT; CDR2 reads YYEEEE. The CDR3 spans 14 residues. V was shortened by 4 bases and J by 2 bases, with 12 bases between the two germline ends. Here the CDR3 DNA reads TGTGCCAGCAGCCCGATGGACAGCAACACTGAAGCTTTCTTT. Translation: CASSPMDSNTEAFF. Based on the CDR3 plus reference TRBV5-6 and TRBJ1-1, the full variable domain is DAGVTQSPTHLIKTRGQQVTLRCSPKSGHDTVSWYQQALGQGPQFIFQYYEEEERQRGNFPDRFSGHQFPNYSSELNVNALLLGDSALYLCASSPMDSNTEAFFGQGTRLTVV.

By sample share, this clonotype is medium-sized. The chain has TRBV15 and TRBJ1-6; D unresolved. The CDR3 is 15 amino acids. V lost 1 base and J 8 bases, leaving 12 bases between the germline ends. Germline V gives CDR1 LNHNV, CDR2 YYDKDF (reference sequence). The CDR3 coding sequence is TGTGCCACCAGCAGAGGCCCCTCGAGGGATTCACCCCTCCACTTT. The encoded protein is CATSRGPSRDSPLHF.

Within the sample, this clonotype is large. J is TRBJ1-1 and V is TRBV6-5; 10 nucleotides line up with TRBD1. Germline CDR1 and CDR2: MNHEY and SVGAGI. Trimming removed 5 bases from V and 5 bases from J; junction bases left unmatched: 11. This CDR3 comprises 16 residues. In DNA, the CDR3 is TGTGCCAGCAGTAACCTAAGACAGGGGGCGGAAACTGAAGCTTTCTTT. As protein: CASSNLRQGAETEAFF.

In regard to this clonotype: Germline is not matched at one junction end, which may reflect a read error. CDR3 DNA: TGTGCCACCACCAGAGTAGTGAGACAGGGTCAAGAGACCCAGTACTTC. Protein product: CATTRVVRQGQETQYF. The chain is built from TRBV15 and TRBJ2-5; 7 bases match TRBD1. This CDR3 region has 16 residues. Looked up from germline, CDR1 is LNHNV and CDR2 is YYDKDF (reference sequence).

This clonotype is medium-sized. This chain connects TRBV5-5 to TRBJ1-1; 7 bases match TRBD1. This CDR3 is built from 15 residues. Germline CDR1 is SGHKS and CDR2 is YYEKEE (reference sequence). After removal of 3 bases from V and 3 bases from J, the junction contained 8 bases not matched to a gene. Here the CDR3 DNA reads TGTGCCAGCAGCTCGATCGGGCAGGGGGACACTGAAGCTTTCTTT. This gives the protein CASSSIGQGDTEAFF.

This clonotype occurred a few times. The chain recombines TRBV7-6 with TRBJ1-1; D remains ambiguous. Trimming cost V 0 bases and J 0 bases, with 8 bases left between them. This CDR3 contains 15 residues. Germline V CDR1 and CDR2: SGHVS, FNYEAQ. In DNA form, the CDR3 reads TGTGCCAGCAGCTTAGCAATGGGGTTGAACACTGAAGCTTTCTTT. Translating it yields CASSLAMGLNTEAFF.

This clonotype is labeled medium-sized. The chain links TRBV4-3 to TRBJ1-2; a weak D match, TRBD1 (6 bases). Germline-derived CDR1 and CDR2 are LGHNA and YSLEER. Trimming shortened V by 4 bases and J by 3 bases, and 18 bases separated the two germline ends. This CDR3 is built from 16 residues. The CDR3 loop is CASSLTDQAGDYGYTF. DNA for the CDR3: TGCGCCAGCAGCCTAACCGACCAGGCAGGGGACTATGGCTACACCTTC.

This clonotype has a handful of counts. In DNA form, the CDR3 reads TGTGCCAGCCGCCAGGGGGCGTACGAGCAGTTCTTC. The encoded protein is CASRQGAYEQFF. The V gene is TRBV28, the J gene TRBJ2-1; 8 nucleotides agree with TRBD1. CDR1 is MDHEN, CDR2 SYDVKM, per germline. The CDR3 totals 12 residues. With 8 bases clipped from V and 10 bases from J, the junction kept 7 bases outside the gene matches.

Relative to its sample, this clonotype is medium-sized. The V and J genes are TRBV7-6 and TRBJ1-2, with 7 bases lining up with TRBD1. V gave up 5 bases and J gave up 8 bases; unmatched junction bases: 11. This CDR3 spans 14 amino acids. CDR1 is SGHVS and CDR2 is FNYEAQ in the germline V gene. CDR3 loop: CASSANRGFGGYTF. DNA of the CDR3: TGTGCCAGCAGCGCAAACAGGGGCTTCGGCGGCTACACCTTC. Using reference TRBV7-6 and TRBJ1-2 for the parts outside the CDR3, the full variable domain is GAGVSQSPRYKVTKRGQDVALRCDPISGHVSLYWYRQALGQGPEFLTYFNYEAQQDKSGLPNDRFSAERPEGSISTLTIQRTEQRDSAMYRCASSANRGFGGYTFGSGTRLTVV.

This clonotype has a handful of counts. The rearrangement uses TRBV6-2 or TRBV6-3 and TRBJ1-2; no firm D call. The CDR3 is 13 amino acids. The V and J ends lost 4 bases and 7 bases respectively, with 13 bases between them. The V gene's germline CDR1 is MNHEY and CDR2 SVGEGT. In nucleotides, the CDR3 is TGTGCCAGCAGTTTCTCGAACCGGGGTGGCTACACCTTC. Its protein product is CASSFSNRGGYTF.

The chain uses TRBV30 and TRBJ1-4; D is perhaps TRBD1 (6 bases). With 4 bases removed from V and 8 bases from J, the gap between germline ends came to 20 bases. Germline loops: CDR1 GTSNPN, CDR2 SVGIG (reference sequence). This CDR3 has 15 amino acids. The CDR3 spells CAWNPPGVIREKLFF. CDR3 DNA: TGTGCCTGGAATCCGCCAGGGGTGATTAGGGAAAAACTGTTTTTT.

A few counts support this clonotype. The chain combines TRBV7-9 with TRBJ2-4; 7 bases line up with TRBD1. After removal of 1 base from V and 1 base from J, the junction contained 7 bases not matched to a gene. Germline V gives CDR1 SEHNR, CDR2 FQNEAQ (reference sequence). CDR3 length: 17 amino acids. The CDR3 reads CASSLGTGAGAKNIQYF. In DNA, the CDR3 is TGTGCCAGCAGCTTAGGAACAGGGGCAGGGGCCAAAAACATTCAGTACTTC.

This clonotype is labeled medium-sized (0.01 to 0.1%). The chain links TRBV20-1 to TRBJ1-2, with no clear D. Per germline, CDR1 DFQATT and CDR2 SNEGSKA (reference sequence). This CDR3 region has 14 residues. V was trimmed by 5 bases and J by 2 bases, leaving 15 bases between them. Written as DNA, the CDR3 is TGCAGTGCTCGCCTCGGACTAATCAACTATGGCTACACCTTC. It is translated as CSARLGLINYGYTF.

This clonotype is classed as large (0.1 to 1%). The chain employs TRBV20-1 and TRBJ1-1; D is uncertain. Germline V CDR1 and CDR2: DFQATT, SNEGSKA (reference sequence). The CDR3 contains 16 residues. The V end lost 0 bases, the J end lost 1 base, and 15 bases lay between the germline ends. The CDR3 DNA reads TGCAGTGCTAGAGATGGCGGCGGTGCCCAGAACACTGAAGCTTTCTTT. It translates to CSARDGGGAQNTEAFF.

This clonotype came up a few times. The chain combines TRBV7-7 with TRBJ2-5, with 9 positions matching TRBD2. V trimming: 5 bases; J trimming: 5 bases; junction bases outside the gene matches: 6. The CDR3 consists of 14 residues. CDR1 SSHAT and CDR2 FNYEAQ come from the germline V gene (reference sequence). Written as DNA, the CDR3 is TGTGCCAGCAGCCCCGGACTAGCGCGGGAGACCCAGTACTTC. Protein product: CASSPGLARETQYF.